This TCR beta chain stems from a study of cytotoxic CD8 clonotypes in ibrutinib-treated CLL. Background on the study: On average, each sample had 255,043 productive templates and approximately 89,000 productive rearrangements.

The CDR3 has 16 residues. Germline-derived CDR1 and CDR2 are SGHVS and FNYEAQ. The ends were cut back, 2 bases at V and 4 bases at J, with 15 bases in the middle. This table comes from immunoSEQ multiplex PCR, and its TCRdb copy is limited to in-frame clones, with some not included. The table has about 160,000 clones, roughly 86% seen once; the top ten hold over 2%. This chain links TRBV7-6 with TRBJ1-3; possible D gene TRBD1, 5 bases. This sequence originates from a human donor with chronic lymphocytic leukemia. This specimen consisted of PBMCs, obtained after 12 months of ibrutinib treatment. The CDR3 DNA reads as TGTGCCAGCAGCTTAAGTCCCCAGGGAATAGGAAACACCATATATTTT. As protein: CASSLSPQGIGNTIYF.